This TCR beta chain was recorded in a study of technical replicates of blood from a few donors. V lost 6 bases, J lost 2 bases, and 4 bases stayed unmatched. The CDR3 spans 15 residues. Germline V lookup: CDR1 SEHNR, CDR2 FQNEAQ (reference sequence). Method: immunoSEQ multiplex PCR; TCRdb's copy keeps in-frame clones and lacks some. The sample includes 55,000 to 80,000 clones, around 97% of them seen just once. The sequenced sample was T cells isolated from PBMCs. The clonotype was recovered from a human donor in good health. The chain combines TRBV7-9 with TRBJ2-3; TRBD2 matches 11 bases. The chain's CDR3 is CASRLLAGDTDTQYF. CDR3 DNA sequence: TGTGCCAGCAGGTTACTAGCGGGGGACACAGATACGCAGTATTTT. Full variable domain (outside the CDR3, taken from reference TRBV7-9 and TRBJ2-3): DTGVSQNPRHKITKRGQNVTFRCDPISEHNRLYWYRQTLGQGPEFLTYFQNEAQLEKSRLLSDRFSAERPKGSFSTLEIQRTEQGDSAMYLCASRLLAGDTDTQYFGPGTRLTVL.